These 8 T cell receptor beta chains were sequenced from one sample in a study of cytomegalovirus exposure and HLA in healthy donors. The PCR made use of 60 Vbeta and 13 Jbeta primers. Sequencing was performed with immunoSEQ multiplex PCR; in TCRdb, only in-frame clones are kept and a portion is missing. The repertoire consists of about 160,000 clones, with 82% occurring once and the leading ten covering about 1.6%. Sequencing used PBMCs. These receptor sequences come from a girl between 10 and 17 years old in good health and CMV-seropositive.

This clone was seen only once. This chain links TRBV4-2 with TRBJ2-2; 16 bases agree with TRBD2. Trimming at V came to 1 base and at J to 8 bases, leaving 4 bases not matched to a gene. The CDR3 runs to 17 residues. Germline CDR1 reads LGHNA; CDR2 reads YNFKEQ. CDR3 sequence: CASSQAGTSGGAGELFF. Here the CDR3 DNA reads TGTGCCAGCAGCCAAGCCGGGACTAGCGGGGGGGCGGGGGAGCTGTTTTTT.

The chain employs TRBV2 and TRBJ2-2; 7 bases line up with TRBD1. The CDR3 runs to 14 residues. In germline, CDR1 is SNHLY, CDR2 FYNNEI. The ends lost 6 bases at V and 5 bases at J; junction bases unmatched: 6. The CDR3 is CASRDRTGTGELFF. The CDR3 nucleotides read TGTGCCAGCAGGGACCGGACAGGTACCGGGGAGCTGTTTTTT.

This chain links TRBV4-3 with TRBJ1-3, with TRBD1 matching over 7 bases. The length of the CDR3 is 16 residues. Germline V gives CDR1 LGHNA, CDR2 YSLEER. V dropped 3 bases and J dropped 0; count of bases not matched to a gene: 5. CDR3 coding DNA: TGCGCCAGCAGCCACCCACGGACAGGCTCTGGAAACACCATATATTTT. Translated, it gives CASSHPRTGSGNTIYF.

V gene TRBV30 combines with J gene TRBJ1-2; D not resolved. Germline V lookup: CDR1 GTSNPN, CDR2 SVGIG (reference sequence). The CDR3 extends over 13 amino acids. The ends were cut back, 4 bases at V and 8 bases at J, with 17 bases in the middle. The CDR3 DNA reads TGTGCCTGGATCCGAGACAACGGTGGGGGCTACACCTTC. Its translation: CAWIRDNGGGYTF.

This clone was observed a single time. This chain connects TRBV4-1 to TRBJ1-1; the D gene is possibly TRBD1 (6 bases). Germline V gene data show CDR1 as MGHRA and CDR2 as YSYEKL. Deletions cut 3 bases from V and 0 bases from J, with 11 bases between. The CDR3 extends over 15 amino acids. The CDR3 region has the DNA TGCGCCAGCAGCCATACAGGGACACTGAACACTGAAGCTTTCTTT. It yields the protein CASSHTGTLNTEAFF.

This chain joins TRBV2 and TRBJ1-4; weak D call: TRBD1 (6 bases). Trimming left V 6 bases short and J 7 bases short, with 12 bases between. The CDR3 has 13 residues. Germline V lookup: CDR1 SNHLY, CDR2 FYNNEI. The CDR3 DNA follows: TGTGCCAGCAGGAGGGGGGGCGGTGAAAAACTGTTTTTT. Translated, it gives CASRRGGGEKLFF.

The genes are TRBV9 and TRBJ1-5; no definite D call. Trimming took off 3 bases at V and 1 base at J, with 8 bases between the two ends. The CDR3 is 14 residues long. Per germline, CDR1 SGDLS and CDR2 YYNGEE. The CDR3 loop is CASSAGLSNQPQHF. DNA for the CDR3: TGTGCCAGCAGCGCTGGCCTGAGCAATCAGCCCCAGCATTTT.

The chain couples TRBV19 to TRBJ1-5, with TRBD1 matching over 7 bases. The length of the CDR3 is 15 residues. J was trimmed by 2 bases and V by 10 bases; bases with no gene match: 11. Per germline, CDR1 LNHDA and CDR2 SQIVND (reference sequence). The CDR3 region is CATKNRGLRNQPQHF. DNA for the CDR3: TGTGCCACCAAGAACAGGGGCCTTCGCAATCAGCCCCAGCATTTT.